The present T cell receptor beta chain was sequenced within a study of monozygotic twins with inflammatory bowel disease (dated by TCRdb to 2018 to 2020). Looking at the study overall: A total of 28 monozygotic twin pairs were included in the full study, comprising nine German pairs (four IBD-concordant, five IBD-discordant) and 19 IBD-discordant Danish pairs. Each individual had, on average, about 151 000 unique TCRalpha sequences and 181 000 unique TCRbeta sequences available for analysis. The search for disease-associated traits relied mainly on comparing IBD patients with their genetically identical healthy co-twins within discordant pairs.

The CDR1 and CDR2 encoded by the germline V gene are KGHDR and SFDVKD. The CDR3 holds 14 amino acids from the cysteine to the phenylalanine. No coding sequence is recorded. On this clonotype: Its specific antigen is unknown.

Summary of the overall study and its limitations: Different T cell subtypes could not be distinguished in the analysis. Measured by the inverse Simpson index, TCRbeta repertoire diversity was lower in IBD patients than in their healthy co-twins. No difference in repertoire similarity was observed between concordant and discordant twins, possibly owing to limited statistical power. No single strong signal or clonotype linked to IBD turned up in the results, so the idea that one exists was not supported. Because patients were on differing immunosuppressive treatments, the repertoires may have picked up extra background noise and inter-individual variability. Compared with healthy twins, IBD patients shared fewer clonotypes with other individuals, and the difference was most pronounced in patients with signs of disease activity.

From each donor, a roughly 2.7 ml peripheral blood sample was collected into PAXgene tubes and stored at -80 degrees C. Without T cell sorting, total RNA was isolated from whole blood using the PAXgene blood miRNA kit on an automated QIAcube. Peripheral blood from monozygotic twin pairs concordant or discordant for inflammatory bowel disease was subjected to deep TCRalpha and TCRbeta repertoire profiling with unique molecular barcoding. For every twin pair, smoking habits were documented, and each individual was categorised as a current, former or never smoker. The library came from 5' RACE. Each TCR library was prepared from about 3.5 ug of total RNA. For each sample, cDNA synthesis was carried out in eight separate reactions using SMARTScribe reverse transcriptase. During cDNA synthesis, unique molecular identifiers containing a 6-nucleotide sample barcode were introduced by template switching. TCRalpha and TCRbeta cDNA was amplified by two nested PCRs of 16 and 9 cycles, with bead purification after each PCR. Before amplification, the cDNA was treated with uracil DNA-glycosylase and purified using the QIAquick PCR purification kit. In the second PCR, Illumina TruSeq-compatible adapters and sample-specific barcodes were added. TapeStation and Qubit were used to check library quality and concentration, and 5 ng of each library was pooled. Pooled libraries were sequenced on an Illumina HiSeq2500 single-index Rapid Run with 2 x 100 bp reads and custom sequencing primers. Per the authors' processing: UMI-based consensus assembly with MiGEC version 1.2.6 was used to correct PCR and sequencing errors. MiXCR version 2.1.1 was used for V(D)J alignment, clonotype assembly and CDR3 extraction. To normalise gene usage, clonotype sharing and MAIT/NKT TCR abundance, the top 1000, 10 000 and 20 000 clonotypes in each sample were analysed. Diversity was computed as the inverse Simpson index with the vegan R package after downsampling to 27 000 UMIs. Paired Mann-Whitney U tests were applied to discordant twin pairs, and Benjamini-Hochberg correction was used for multiple testing. Based on TCRdb reprocessing of the reads, there is one entry per CDR3 protein sequence, and DNA is missing. The V and J calls shown here were made by TCRdb, not taken from the authors' results. The sample has roughly 200,000 distinct CDR3 sequences on record. The ten largest clones represent roughly 7.7% of the sample.

What was sequenced was blood. The TCR sequence derives from a human donor with ulcerative colitis or Crohn's disease, or a healthy co-twin of an affected twin (not recorded which). The rearranged segments are TRBV24-1 and TRBJ1-1. The CDR3 amino acid sequence is: CATSSAGLNTEAFF.